One and the same sample provided the 20 T cell receptor beta chains below, sequenced in a study of blood T cells in healthy people across ages. The second PCR ran roughly 6 to 11 cycles with a sample-barcoded 5' primer and J-beta primers. TCRdb reprocessed the 5' RACE reads with MiXCR, giving one entry per CDR3 protein. Of roughly 700,000 distinct CDR3 sequences listed, 49% are singletons. The sample comprised blood. Receptors were obtained from a woman aged 55 to 70 in good health.

V usage is TRBV20-1 and J usage is TRBJ1-2; no reliable D call. Per germline, CDR1 DFQATT and CDR2 SNEGSKA (reference sequence). Between the trimmed V and J ends, which lost 3 bases and 0 bases, there was a span of 11 bases. The CDR3 consists of 14 residues. The CDR3 DNA is TGCAGTGCTAGTATCGGAGGGTCTAACTATGGCTACACCTTC. This codes for CSASIGGSNYGYTF.

The rearrangement links TRBV18 to TRBJ1-1, with D perhaps matching TRBD1 (6 bases). V gave up 2 bases and J gave up 1 base, with 11 bases separating them. The CDR3 loop spans 15 amino acids. Germline V gene lookup returns CDR1 KGHSH and CDR2 LQKENI. The CDR3 nucleotides read TGTGCCAGCTCACCAAACAGGGAATGGAACACTGAAGCTTTCTTT. This gives the protein CASSPNREWNTEAFF. The variable domain in full, completed from reference TRBV18 and TRBJ1-1, reads NAGVMQNPRHLVRRRGQEARLRCSPMKGHSHVYWYRQLPEEGLKFMVYLQKENIIDESGMPKERFSAEFPKEGPSILRIQQVVRGDSAAYFCASSPNREWNTEAFFGQGTRLTVV.

The chain joins TRBV6-6 to TRBJ1-4; D not certain. This CDR3 has 13 amino acids. Germline V lookup: CDR1 MNHNY, CDR2 SVGAGI (reference sequence). The ends were cut back, 5 bases at V and 8 bases at J, with 12 bases in the middle. The CDR3 sequence is CASSRRELEKLFF. The DNA for the CDR3 is TGTGCCAGCAGTCGGAGGGAGCTCGAAAAACTGTTTTTT.

The chain combines TRBV27 with TRBJ2-1; D unresolved. CDR1 is MNHEY, CDR2 SMNVEV, per germline (reference sequence). The germline V and J ends were trimmed by 0 bases and 0 bases, with 9 bases remaining between them. The CDR3 totals 16 residues. This CDR3 reads CASSLSSESSYNEQFF. The CDR3 DNA reads as TGTGCCAGCAGTTTATCCAGCGAGAGCTCCTACAATGAGCAGTTCTTC.

This clonotype occurred once. This chain uses TRBV20-1 with TRBJ2-5; weak D call: TRBD2 (7 bases). The J call is uncertain, as TRBJ2-7 better fits the DNA end. Germline-derived CDR1 and CDR2 are DFQATT and SNEGSKA (reference sequence). The length of the CDR3 is 15 residues. The chain's CDR3 is CSARAEGGAINEQYF. CDR3 bases: TGCAGTGCTAGAGCTGAGGGGGGGGCGATTAACGAGCAGTACTTC.

The chain links TRBV7-2 to TRBJ2-5; a possible D gene is TRBD1 (5 bases). The CDR3 is 16 residues long. The V gene's germline CDR1 is SGHTA and CDR2 FQGNSA. V lost 2 bases, J lost 11 bases, and 24 bases lay in between. The CDR3 DNA is TGTGCCAGCAGCTTACTCCCCCTCGGACAAAGCGATGAGCAGTACTTC. Amino acids: CASSLLPLGQSDEQYF.

The chain joins TRBV21-1 to TRBJ2-7; no check of the table's D call, TRBD1, against the DNA was made. TRBV21-1 is a pseudogene. The CDR3 has 18 residues. CDR3 in amino acids: CASSKEGSVGEPSYEQYF. DNA for the CDR3: TGCGCCAGCAGCAAAGAGGGGAGTGTCGGGGAACCCTCCTACGAGCAGTACTTC.

The chain employs TRBV9 and TRBJ2-3; D possibly matches TRBD1 or TRBD2 (6 bases each). The germline V and J ends were trimmed by 2 bases and 2 bases, with 12 bases remaining between them. The length of the CDR3 is 15 residues. CDR1 SGDLS and CDR2 YYNGEE come from the germline V gene. As DNA, the CDR3 is TGTGCCAGCAGCGTTGGAGGGACATACACAGATACGCAGTATTTT. Translated, it gives CASSVGGTYTDTQYF.

The gene calls are TRBV29-1 and TRBJ2-1; 10 nucleotides line up with TRBD2. The CDR3 loop spans 16 amino acids. CDR1 and CDR2 (germline): SQVTM, ANQGSEA. The junction had 15 bases not matched to a gene; V was cut back by 7 bases and J by 6 bases. The CDR3 DNA reads as TGCAGCGCTGTATGGCTAGCGGGAGATCTGGGCAATGAGCAGTTCTTC. Its protein product is CSAVWLAGDLGNEQFF.

This clonotype was seen a few times. The chain has TRBV4-3 and TRBJ2-1; the match to TRBD2 covers 8 bases. Germline V gene sequence: CDR1 LGHNA, CDR2 YSLEER. The V gene end was trimmed by 4 bases and the J gene end by 7 bases; junction bases not matched to a gene: 9. The CDR3 sequence is 15 residues long. For the CDR3, the DNA is TGCGCCAGCAGCCTCGAGCTAGCGGGCGCTAATGAGCAGTTCTTC. As protein: CASSLELAGANEQFF.

The chain uses TRBV7-6 and TRBJ2-1, with D possibly being TRBD2 (5 bases). Germline V gene data show CDR1 as SGHVS and CDR2 as FNYEAQ. This CDR3 contains 13 residues. Deletions cut 3 bases from V and 10 bases from J, with 13 bases between. CDR3 residues: CASSFRRADEQFF. CDR3 nucleotides: TGTGCCAGCAGCTTTAGGCGAGCGGACGAGCAGTTCTTC.

The chain joins TRBV9 to TRBJ1-1; D is possibly TRBD1 (5 bases). Germline-derived CDR1 and CDR2 are SGDLS and YYNGEE. Trimming pared 0 bases from V and 5 bases from J, leaving 11 bases between. There are 14 residues in the CDR3. The CDR3 DNA is TGTGCCAGCAGCGTAGGATGGGGGTTTACTGAAGCTTTCTTT. It yields the protein CASSVGWGFTEAFF.

This clonotype was detected a few times. The CDR3 sequence is CASSLPGTKTYIQYF. CDR3 in DNA: TGTGCCAGCAGCTTACCCGGGACGAAAACCTACATTCAGTACTTC. This chain uses TRBV7-9 with TRBJ2-7, with D perhaps assigned TRBD1 or TRBD2 (5 bases each). The J call is doubtful: the DNA matches TRBJ2-4 better. This CDR3 has 15 residues. Germline V gives CDR1 SEHNR, CDR2 FQNEAQ (reference sequence).

This clonotype was detected only a few times. This sequence joins TRBV6-2 or TRBV6-3 and TRBJ1-5, with 7 bases aligning to TRBD1. The trim removed 2 bases at V and 0 bases at J, leaving 1 base unmatched. Germline CDR1 MNHEY, CDR2 SVGEGT. This CDR3 region has 15 residues. DNA of the CDR3: TGTGCCAGCAGTTACCGGGACAGTAGCAATCAGCCCCAGCATTTT. Translated: CASSYRDSSNQPQHF.

The chain carries TRBV12-5 and TRBJ2-3, with D maybe TRBD2 (6 bases). The CDR3 spans 13 residues. Per germline, CDR1 LGHNT and CDR2 FRNRAP. V was shortened by 7 bases and J by 1 base, with 9 bases between the two germline ends. The CDR3 nucleotides read TGTGCTAGTGTCTCGGGAGGCACAGATACGCAGTATTTT. It encodes CASVSGGTDTQYF.

This clonotype was counted many times. The chain has TRBV20-1 and TRBJ1-6, with D possibly TRBD1 on 6 matching bases. The CDR3 spans 13 residues. The V gene lost 7 bases and the J gene lost 6 bases, with 13 bases spanning the gap. CDR1 and CDR2 (germline): DFQATT, SNEGSKA (reference sequence). The CDR3 reads CSGGGAGNSPLHF. The CDR3 bases are TGCAGTGGTGGGGGGGCTGGTAATTCACCCCTCCACTTT.

This clonotype was counted once. The rearrangement links TRBV9 to TRBJ2-7; 11 positions agree with TRBD2. V shed 3 bases and J 1 base; nucleotides not matched to a gene: 12. The CDR3 is 18 amino acids. CDR1 and CDR2 (germline): SGDLS, YYNGEE. CDR3 bases: TGTGCCAGCAGCGGATCTAGCGGGAGGAGCCAGAGATCCTACGAGCAGTACTTC. Translating it yields CASSGSSGRSQRSYEQYF.

The chain is built from TRBV5-1 and TRBJ1-1, with 8 bases matching TRBD1. V shed 4 bases and J 0 bases; nucleotides not matched to a gene: 5. Germline V gives CDR1 SGHRS, CDR2 YFSETQ. CDR3 size: 15 residues. The CDR3: CASSRTGNVNTEAFF. The CDR3 DNA is TGCGCCAGCAGCCGGACAGGGAACGTGAACACTGAAGCTTTCTTT.

In its sample, this clonotype was seen a few times. The chain joins TRBV5-1 to TRBJ2-1; 9 bases match TRBD1. With 6 bases clipped from V and 7 bases from J, the junction kept 8 bases outside the gene matches. CDR3 size: 14 residues. The germline V gene has CDR1 SGHRS and CDR2 YFSETQ. The CDR3 coding sequence is TGCGCCAGCATCGCGACAGGGGGTGGGAATGAGCAGTTCTTC. The encoded protein is CASIATGGGNEQFF.

The CDR3 is CASSEDRTGDNEQFF. Here the CDR3 DNA reads TGTGCCAGCAGCGAAGACAGGACAGGGGACAATGAGCAGTTCTTC. This chain connects TRBV9 to TRBJ2-1; 9 bases are a match to TRBD1. J was trimmed by 5 bases and V by 3 bases; bases with no gene match: 6. This CDR3 region has 15 residues. Germline CDR1 and CDR2: SGDLS and YYNGEE. The whole variable domain, remainder taken from reference TRBV9 and TRBJ2-1, is DSGVTQTPKHLITATGQRVTLRCSPRSGDLSVYWYQQSLDQGLQFLIQYYNGEERAKGNILERFSAQQFPDLHSELNLSSLELGDSALYFCASSEDRTGDNEQFFGPGTRLTVL.